This TCR beta chain originates from a study of blood T cell repertoires in COVID-19. As for the study in general: COVID-19 samples collected from the United States, Italy and Spain covered acute and convalescent phases. PBMCs, B-cell-depleted T cells, or T cells provided the cDNA or gDNA that made up the material.

Source study methods: Reference gene primer amplification gave estimated nucleated cell counts. Produced via immunoSEQ multiplex PCR; TCRdb's table is partial and in-frame only. V and J calls plus clone size are reproduced from that table; the DNA served to infer D and trimming. The table includes some 110,000 clones, about nine tenths detected once. The V end lost 7 bases, the J end lost 3 bases, and 4 bases lay between the germline ends. The CDR3 totals 10 residues. Germline CDR1 ENHRY, CDR2 SYGVKD. The source is a man in his 70s who had recovered from COVID-19. The sequenced material came from peripheral blood. J is TRBJ2-7 and V is TRBV10-3; D is unresolved. CDR3: CAITGYEQYF. CDR3 nucleotides: TGTGCCATCACCGGCTACGAGCAGTACTTC.